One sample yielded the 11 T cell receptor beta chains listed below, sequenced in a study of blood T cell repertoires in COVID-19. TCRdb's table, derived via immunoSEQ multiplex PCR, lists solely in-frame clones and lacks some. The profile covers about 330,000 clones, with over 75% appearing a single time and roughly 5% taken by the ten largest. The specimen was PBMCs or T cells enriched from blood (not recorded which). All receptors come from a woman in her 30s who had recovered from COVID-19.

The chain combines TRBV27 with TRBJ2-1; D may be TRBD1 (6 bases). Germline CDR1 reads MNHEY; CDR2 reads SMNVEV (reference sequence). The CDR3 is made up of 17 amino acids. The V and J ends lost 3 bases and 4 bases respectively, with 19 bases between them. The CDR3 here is CASSFRRPQGIYNEQFF. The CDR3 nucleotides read TGTGCCAGCAGTTTTAGGCGTCCGCAGGGGATTTACAATGAGCAGTTCTTC.

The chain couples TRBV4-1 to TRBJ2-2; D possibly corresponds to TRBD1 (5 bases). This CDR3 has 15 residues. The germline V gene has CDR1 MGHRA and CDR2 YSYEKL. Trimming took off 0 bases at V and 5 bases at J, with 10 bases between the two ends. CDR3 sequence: CASSQDGTGTGELFF. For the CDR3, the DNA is TGCGCCAGCAGCCAAGATGGTACAGGAACCGGGGAGCTGTTTTTT.

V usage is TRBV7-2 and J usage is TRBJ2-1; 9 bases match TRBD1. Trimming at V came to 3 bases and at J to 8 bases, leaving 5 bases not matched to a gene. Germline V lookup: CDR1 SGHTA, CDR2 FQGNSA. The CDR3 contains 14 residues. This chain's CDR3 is CASSFGTGSDEQFF. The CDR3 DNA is TGTGCCAGCAGCTTCGGGACAGGGAGCGATGAGCAGTTCTTC.

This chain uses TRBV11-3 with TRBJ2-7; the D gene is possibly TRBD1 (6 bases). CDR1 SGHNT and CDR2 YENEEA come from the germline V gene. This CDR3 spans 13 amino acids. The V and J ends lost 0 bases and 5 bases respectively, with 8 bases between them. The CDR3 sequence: CASSLDRGHEQYF. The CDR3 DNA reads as TGTGCCAGCAGCTTAGACAGGGGCCACGAGCAGTACTTC.

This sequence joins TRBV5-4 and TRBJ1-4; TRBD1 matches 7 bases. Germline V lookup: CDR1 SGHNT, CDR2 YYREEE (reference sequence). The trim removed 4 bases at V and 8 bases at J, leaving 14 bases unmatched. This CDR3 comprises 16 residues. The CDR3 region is CASSARQGPGEEKLFF. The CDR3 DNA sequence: TGTGCCAGCAGCGCTCGACAGGGACCCGGGGAGGAAAAACTGTTTTTT.

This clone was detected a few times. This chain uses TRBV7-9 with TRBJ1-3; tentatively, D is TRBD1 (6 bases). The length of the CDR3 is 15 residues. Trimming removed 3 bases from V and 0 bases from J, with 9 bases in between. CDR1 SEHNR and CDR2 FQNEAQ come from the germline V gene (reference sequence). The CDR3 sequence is CASSLQGLSGNTIYF. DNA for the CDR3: TGTGCCAGCAGCTTGCAGGGGCTCTCTGGAAACACCATATATTTT.

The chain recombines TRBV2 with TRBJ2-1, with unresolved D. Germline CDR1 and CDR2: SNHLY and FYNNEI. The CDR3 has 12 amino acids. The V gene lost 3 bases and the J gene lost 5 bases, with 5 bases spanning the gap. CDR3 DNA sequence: TGTGCCAGCAGTGAGCGCGACAATGAGCAGTTCTTC. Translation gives CASSERDNEQFF.

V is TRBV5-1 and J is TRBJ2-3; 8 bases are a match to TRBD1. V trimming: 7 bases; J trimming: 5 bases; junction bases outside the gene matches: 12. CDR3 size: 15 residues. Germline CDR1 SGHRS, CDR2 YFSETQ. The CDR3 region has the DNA TGCGCCAGCCGGATAACAGGGGGGCAGGGAGATACGCAGTATTTT. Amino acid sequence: CASRITGGQGDTQYF.

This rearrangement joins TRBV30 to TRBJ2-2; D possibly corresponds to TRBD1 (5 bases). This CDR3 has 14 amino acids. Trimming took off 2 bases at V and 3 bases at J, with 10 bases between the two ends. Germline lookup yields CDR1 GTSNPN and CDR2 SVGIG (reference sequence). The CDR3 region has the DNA TGTGCCTGGAGTCAGGGTTATGACACCGGGGAGCTGTTTTTT. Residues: CAWSQGYDTGELFF.

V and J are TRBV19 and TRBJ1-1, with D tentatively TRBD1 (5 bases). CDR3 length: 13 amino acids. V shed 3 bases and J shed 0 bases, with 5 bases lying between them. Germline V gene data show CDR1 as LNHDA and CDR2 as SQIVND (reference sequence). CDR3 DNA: TGTGCCAGTAGTATCAGGGTGAACACTGAAGCTTTCTTT. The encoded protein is CASSIRVNTEAFF.

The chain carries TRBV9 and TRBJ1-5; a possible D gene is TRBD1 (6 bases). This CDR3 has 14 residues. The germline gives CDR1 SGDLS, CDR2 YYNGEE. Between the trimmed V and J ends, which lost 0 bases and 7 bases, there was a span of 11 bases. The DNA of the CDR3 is TGTGCCAGCAGCGTAGGACAGGTGGGACAGCCCCAGCATTTT. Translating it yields CASSVGQVGQPQHF.